The clone carrying this T cell receptor beta chain was counted at least ten times. Co-extraction of RNA and DNA was performed on 20-30 mg of unsorted bulk tissue. The cohort consisted of patients whose primary liver carcinoma was surgically resected. This sample was taken from a study of tumor-infiltrating lymphocytes in primary liver carcinoma. Background on the study: Read depth, roughly 3.5 to 7.5 million productive TCRbeta reads, did not differ significantly between tissues.

Production of TCR beta cDNA used roughly 0.55 ug total RNA together with a constant-region primer. Three-round nested multiplex PCR performed with slightly modified ARM-PCR produced the TCR beta libraries. One entry per CDR3 protein, called by TCRdb with MiXCR from the multiplex PCR reads. This table has roughly 120,000 distinct CDR3 sequences, roughly three fifths appearing once. This sequence was found in a woman aged 55-75 years with primary liver carcinoma and hepatitis B virus infection. Material: liver tumor tissue from sampling region 1. Subset of the sample: tumor region T1, superior pole.

CDR3 loop: CSVGGSSFSSYEQYF. CDR3 in DNA: TGCAGCGTTGGAGGGTCGTCATTCTCTTCGTACGAGCAGTACTTC. The V gene is TRBV29-1, the J gene TRBJ2-7; D is possibly TRBD2 (5 bases). V lost 4 bases and J lost 4, with 20 bases in between. The CDR3 extends over 15 amino acids. Germline CDR1 SQVTM, CDR2 ANQGSEA.